This entry concerns a single T cell receptor (beta chain). This clonotype was seen repeatedly, ten times or more. Its binding antigen is unknown. Per-base quality was not reported, and no clone a single base away is much larger than it. The source of the sample is a study of CD8 T cells in ankylosing spondylitis (dated by TCRdb to between 2016 and 2019). For context, the study as a whole: To find TCR variants linked to disease, the study profiled T cell receptor beta repertoires in ankylosing spondylitis patients and healthy donors. Peripheral blood samples were taken, and synovial fluid was additionally collected from ankylosing spondylitis patients. The whole study cohort included 108 healthy donors and 25 ankylosing spondylitis patients.

Broad study findings and their caveats: A TCR beta motif of 7 or 8 highly homologous amino acid variants appeared characteristic of blood from ankylosing spondylitis patients. Some motif variants were previously reported in synovial fluid and blood of reactive arthritis patients, suggesting common disease-initiation mechanisms. The disease-linked clones showed a CD8+ phenotype and occurred at relatively low frequencies in peripheral blood. The disease-linked clones were reported to be significantly enriched in matched synovial fluid samples from ankylosing spondylitis patients.

Including the terminal cysteine and phenylalanine, the CDR3 comprises 15 residues. Of the read, only the CDR3 DNA is kept; its 45 bases are in frame from base 1. V sheds 0 bases and J sheds 2 bases, leaving 10 bases between their ends. The germline V gene supplies CDR1 SGHAT and CDR2 FQNNGV. Sequencing took place on an Illumina HiSeq 2500. TCR beta libraries were prepared by quantitative 5'-RACE with molecular barcodes. In the authors' own workflow: Disease-linked TCR variants were identified with a new computational method built on a probabilistic model of VDJ rearrangement. The public reads were reanalyzed by TCRdb: fastp trimming at Q25, MiXCR alignment, in-frame beta chains only. Rows with a matching CDR3 protein are joined into one entry that keeps the most common DNA and genes. The V and J calls and clone size are TCRdb's, not the authors'. In all, the sample holds approximately 240,000 distinct CDR3 sequences, and more than 9% of those were seen once. 2.6% of the sample comes from the top ten.

This clonotype originated in a male donor with ankylosing spondylitis or in good health (not recorded which). Recombination connected TRBV11-2 to TRBJ2-5; no D gene call is confident. The specimen sequenced was blood, either unsorted or a sorted T cell fraction (not recorded which). The CDR3 region has the sequence CASSLDRGVQETQYF. The nucleotides are TGTGCCAGCAGCTTAGATCGTGGTGTTCAAGAGACCCAGTACTTC. The full variable domain, with segments outside the CDR3 supplied by the reference TRBV11-2 and TRBJ2-5 proteins, appears as EAGVAQSPRYKIIEKRQSVAFWCNPISGHATLYWYQQILGQGPKLLIQFQNNGVVDDSQLPKDRFSAERLKGVDSTLKIQPAKLEDSAVYLCASSLDRGVQETQYFGPGTRLLVL.